A single sample is the source of the 17 T cell receptor beta chains below, sequenced in a study of shared clonotypes between healthy human individuals. Clones were sequenced by immunoSEQ multiplex PCR, and TCRdb holds only the in-frame ones, with some missing. The sample shows roughly 2.4 million clones, roughly 95% of them seen only once. Input material: naive CD4+ T cells sorted from blood. Described subset: CD45RA+ positively selected. The origin of the receptors is a man younger than 35 in good health.

This clone occurred once. The same CDR3 can be traced to other DNA sequences in this sample. The CDR3 nucleotides are TGTGCCAGTAGTATTGACAGGGGCTACGAGCAGTACTTC. Translating gives CASSIDRGYEQYF. The V call is TRBV19, the J call TRBJ2-7; 8 positions agree with TRBD1. V gave up 3 bases and J gave up 3 bases; unmatched junction bases: 1. From germline, CDR1 is LNHDA and CDR2 SQIVND (reference sequence). This CDR3 comprises 13 residues.

The genes are TRBV28 and TRBJ1-5; TRBD1 agrees at 7 bases. V lost 5 bases and J lost 6; bases outside the gene matches: 7. The germline gives CDR1 MDHEN, CDR2 SYDVKM. The CDR3 totals 14 residues. CDR3 nucleotide sequence: TGTGCCAGCAGTCAGACAGGGCATGGTCAGCCCCAGCATTTT. Its protein product is CASSQTGHGQPQHF.

The chain couples TRBV28 to TRBJ1-1, with D maybe TRBD1 (6 bases). V dropped 8 bases and J dropped 8 bases, with 15 bases sitting between them. Germline CDR1 MDHEN, CDR2 SYDVKM. The CDR3 is 12 amino acids. CDR3 DNA: TGTGCCAGCGGCCGGACAGTGGGGGAAGCTTTCTTT. It yields the protein CASGRTVGEAFF.

This chain uses TRBV5-1 with TRBJ1-2; 9 bases align to TRBD1. CDR3 length: 15 residues. J was trimmed by 6 bases and V by 0 bases; bases with no gene match: 6. CDR1 and CDR2 from the germline V gene are SGHRS and YFSETQ. Here the CDR3 DNA reads TGCGCCAGCAGCTTGGAAGGGACAGGGACCGATGGCTACACCTTC. Translation gives CASSLEGTGTDGYTF.

The V call is TRBV5-1, the J call TRBJ2-1; D call uncertain. The V and J ends lost 3 bases and 8 bases respectively, with 15 bases between them. CDR3 length: 14 amino acids. The germline V gene has CDR1 SGHRS and CDR2 YFSETQ. CDR3 sequence (DNA): TGCGCCAGCAGCTACGGCACGGAGTCCCATGAGCAGTTCTTC. Encoded protein: CASSYGTESHEQFF.

This clone was seen only once. The CDR3 nucleotides read TGTGCCAGCAGCTTAGGGACTGCGGCGGACGAGCAGTACTTC. Encoded protein: CASSLGTAADEQYF. The chain employs TRBV7-9 and TRBJ2-7, with D tentatively TRBD2 (5 bases). The CDR3 totals 14 residues. Trimming removed 1 base from V and 5 bases from J, with 12 bases in between. CDR1 SEHNR and CDR2 FQNEAQ come from the germline V gene (reference sequence).

This chain links TRBV6-1 with TRBJ2-2, with 9 bases aligning to TRBD2. Germline CDR1 MNHNS, CDR2 SASEGT. The CDR3 contains 19 residues. The trim removed 2 bases at V and 4 bases at J, leaving 14 bases unmatched. The CDR3 DNA follows: TGTGCCAGCAGTGAATCAAGATTAGCGGGGGCAGGTGGCACCGGGGAGCTGTTTTTT. As protein: CASSESRLAGAGGTGELFF.

The chain joins TRBV29-1 to TRBJ1-3; D is perhaps TRBD1 (5 bases). CDR1 and CDR2 (germline): SQVTM, ANQGSEA. The CDR3 runs to 13 residues. V shed 2 bases and J shed 4 bases, with 9 bases lying between them. The CDR3 reads CSVESSGGNTIYF. The CDR3 nucleotides read TGCAGCGTTGAATCCTCAGGGGGAAACACCATATATTTT. The whole variable domain, remainder taken from reference TRBV29-1 and TRBJ1-3, is SAVISQKPSRDICQRGTSLTIQCQVDSQVTMMFWYRQQPGQSLTLIATANQGSEATYESGFVIDKFPISRPNLTFSTLTVSNMSPEDSSIYLCSVESSGGNTIYFGEGSWLTVV.

This chain links TRBV18 with TRBJ2-7, with no clear D. This CDR3 has 14 amino acids. Trimming took off 3 bases at V and 6 bases at J, with 15 bases between the two ends. CDR1 is KGHSH and CDR2 is LQKENI in the germline V gene. This CDR3 is CASSPTGFGIEQYF. The CDR3 region has the DNA TGTGCCAGCTCACCGACGGGCTTCGGTATCGAGCAGTACTTC.

The rearrangement links TRBV4-3 to TRBJ1-1; tentatively, D is TRBD1 (5 bases). Germline values: CDR1 LGHNA, CDR2 YSLEER. The V and J ends lost 0 bases and 3 bases respectively, with 14 bases between them. The CDR3 is made up of 16 amino acids. CDR3 sequence: CASSQDEVGAYTEAFF. The CDR3 nucleotides are TGCGCCAGCAGCCAAGATGAGGTCGGGGCGTACACTGAAGCTTTCTTT.

V is TRBV27 and J is TRBJ2-1; 7 bases are shared with TRBD1. The CDR3 totals 16 residues. Germline trimming cut 4 bases from V and 5 bases from J; bases unmatched to any gene: 11. Looked up from germline, CDR1 is MNHEY and CDR2 is SMNVEV (reference sequence). The CDR3 DNA reads as TGTGCCAGCAGTTCCCGGTGGCCAGGGGGAAACAATGAGCAGTTCTTC. This encodes CASSSRWPGGNNEQFF.

The chain links TRBV5-4 to TRBJ2-5; possibly TRBD2 for D (6 bases). The V and J ends lost 4 bases and 3 bases respectively, with 10 bases between them. This CDR3 contains 13 residues. Germline CDR1 reads SGHNT; CDR2 reads YYREEE (reference sequence). CDR3 region: CASSPGLKETQYF. The CDR3 nucleotides read TGTGCCAGCAGCCCCGGACTAAAAGAGACCCAGTACTTC.

This chain links TRBV10-3 with TRBJ2-7; tentatively, D is TRBD1 or TRBD2 (6 bases each). Deletions cut 0 bases from V and 4 bases from J, with 13 bases between. Germline CDR1 reads ENHRY; CDR2 reads SYGVKD. This CDR3 contains 15 residues. CDR3: CAISESGGGFYEQYF. CDR3 bases: TGTGCCATCAGTGAGTCGGGGGGCGGGTTTTACGAGCAGTACTTC.

The genes are TRBV25-1 and TRBJ2-1; 7 nucleotides match TRBD2. The germline gives CDR1 MGHDK, CDR2 SYGVNS. CDR3 size: 13 residues. J lost 5 bases, V lost 8 bases, and 6 bases had no gene match. The CDR3 sequence: CASQSGNNNEQFF. CDR3 DNA sequence: TGTGCCAGCCAAAGCGGGAACAACAATGAGCAGTTCTTC.

This sequence joins TRBV21-1 and TRBJ1-1. TRBV21-1 is marked as a pseudogene. The CDR3 runs to 14 residues. DNA for the CDR3: TGTGCCAGCACCAGGTACGAGGAGGGCACTGAAGCTTTCTTT. Protein sequence: CASTRYEEGTEAFF.

J is TRBJ2-5 and V is TRBV7-2, with 14 nucleotides matching TRBD2. Germline CDR1 is SGHTA and CDR2 is FQGNSA. The CDR3 is 18 amino acids. Unmatched junction bases numbered 9, after V lost 1 base and J lost 5 bases. CDR3 amino acids: CASSLELGTSGRFETQYF. The CDR3 DNA reads TGTGCCAGCAGCTTAGAACTGGGGACTAGCGGGAGATTTGAGACCCAGTACTTC.

The chain links TRBV28 to TRBJ2-5, with TRBD1 identical over 7 bases. V lost 4 bases to trimming and J lost 5 bases; unmatched junction nucleotides: 16. The germline V gene has CDR1 MDHEN and CDR2 SYDVKM. The CDR3 is 17 residues long. CDR3 protein: CASSSGSGTAFGETQYF. CDR3 sequence (DNA): TGTGCCAGCAGTTCAGGGTCCGGGACAGCGTTCGGGGAGACCCAGTACTTC.